This passage covers 3 T cell receptor beta chains from one sample sequenced in a study of PD-L1 blockade in urothelial cancer. This table comes from immunoSEQ multiplex PCR, and its TCRdb copy is limited to in-frame clones, with some not included. The sample includes about 81,000 clones, roughly nine tenths of them seen just once. The sample was PBMCs, taken around atezolizumab (anti-PD-L1) treatment. All receptors derive from a man in his 60s with urothelial cancer.

This chain connects TRBV9 to TRBJ1-1, with D hard to call. The germline V gene has CDR1 SGDLS and CDR2 YYNGEE. CDR3 length equals 15 residues. V gave up 0 bases and J gave up 3 bases, with 12 bases separating them. CDR3 DNA sequence: TGTGCCAGCAGCGTAGACTGGGAGACGGACACTGAAGCTTTCTTT. It is translated as CASSVDWETDTEAFF.

The J gene is TRBJ2-7, the V gene TRBV15, with 8 bases identical to TRBD2. From germline, CDR1 is LNHNV and CDR2 YYDKDF (reference sequence). The CDR3 totals 15 residues. The V and J ends lost 0 bases and 3 bases, in that order; junction bases with no gene match: 4. The CDR3 sequence: CATSRDLLAGYEQYF. For the CDR3, the DNA is TGTGCCACCAGCAGAGATTTGCTAGCGGGCTACGAGCAGTACTTC. Full variable domain (rest looked up from reference TRBV15 and TRBJ2-7): DAMVIQNPRYQVTQFGKPVTLSCSQTLNHNVMYWYQQKSSQAPKLLFHYYDKDFNNEADTPDNFQSRRPNTSFCFLDIRSPGLGDTAMYLCATSRDLLAGYEQYFGPGTRLTVT.

The chain recombines TRBV9 with TRBJ1-2; 8 positions agree with TRBD1. Per germline, CDR1 SGDLS and CDR2 YYNGEE. Trimming took 0 bases from V and 5 from J; bases not matched to a gene: 3. This CDR3 comprises 14 residues. The CDR3 reads CASSVAGGAYGYTF. For the CDR3, the DNA is TGTGCCAGCAGCGTAGCAGGGGGCGCATATGGCTACACCTTC.